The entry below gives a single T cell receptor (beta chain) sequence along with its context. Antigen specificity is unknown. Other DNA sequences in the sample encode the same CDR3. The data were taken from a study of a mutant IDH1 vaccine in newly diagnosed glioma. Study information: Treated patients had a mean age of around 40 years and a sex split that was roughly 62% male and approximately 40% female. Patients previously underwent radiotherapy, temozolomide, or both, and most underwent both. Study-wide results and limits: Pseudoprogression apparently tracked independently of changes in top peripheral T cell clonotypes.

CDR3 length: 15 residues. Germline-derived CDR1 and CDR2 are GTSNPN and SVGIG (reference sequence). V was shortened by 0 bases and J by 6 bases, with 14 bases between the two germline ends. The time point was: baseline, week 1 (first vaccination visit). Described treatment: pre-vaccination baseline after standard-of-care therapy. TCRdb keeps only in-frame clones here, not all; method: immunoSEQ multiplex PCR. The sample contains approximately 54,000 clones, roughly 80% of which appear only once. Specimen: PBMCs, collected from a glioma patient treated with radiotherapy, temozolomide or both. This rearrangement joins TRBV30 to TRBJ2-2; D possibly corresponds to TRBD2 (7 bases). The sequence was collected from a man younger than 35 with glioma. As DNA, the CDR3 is TGTGCCTGGAGTGTAAAATTAGGGGGGGCCGGGGAGCTGTTTTTT. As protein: CAWSVKLGGAGELFF. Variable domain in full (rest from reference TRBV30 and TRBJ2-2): SQTIHQWPATLVQPVGSPLSLECTVEGTSNPNLYWYRQAAGRGLQLLFYSVGIGQISSEVPQNLSASRPQDRQFILSSKKLLLSDSGFYLCAWSVKLGGAGELFFGEGSRLTVL.